This TCR beta chain was found in a study of CD8 T cells in ankylosing spondylitis. CDR1 and CDR2 (germline): DFQATT, SNEGSKA (reference sequence). Trimming left V 0 bases short and J 7 bases short, with 28 bases between. The CDR3 consists of 19 residues. Study results and caveats: Made up of several highly homologous variants, a TCR beta motif appeared characteristic of ankylosing spondylitis blood. Disease-linked clones were reportedly significantly enriched in matched ankylosing spondylitis synovial fluid.

The table lists this clonotype with many counts. The antigen is not known. Library preparation for TCR beta used quantitative 5'-RACE with molecular barcodes. TCRdb recomputed calls from the 5' RACE reads with MiXCR, one row per CDR3 protein. Here the sample spans about 840,000 distinct CDR3 sequences, around 11% being singletons. This TCR was sampled from a male donor with ankylosing spondylitis. The sequenced sample was blood, either unsorted or a sorted T cell fraction (not recorded which). This chain connects TRBV20-1 to TRBJ2-1; D gene unclear. CDR3 in amino acids: CSARDRESGLGLGVNEQFF. The CDR3 DNA sequence: TGCAGTGCTAGAGATAGAGAGAGTGGGTTGGGGTTGGGTGTGAATGAGCAGTTCTTC.